These 5 T cell receptor beta chains were sequenced from one sample in a study of T cell responses to AZD1222 COVID-19 vaccine. Clones were read by immunoSEQ multiplex PCR, and TCRdb kept only the in-frame ones, dropping some. Among under 150,000 clones, 75% to 90% were seen once, and the ten largest hold under 2%. The sample here was peripheral blood, taken 28 days after the second AZD1222 dose. The receptors originated from an adult who received the AZD1222 COVID-19 vaccine.

In regard to this clone: The sample holds other DNA sequences that translate to the same CDR3. V and J are TRBV29-1 and TRBJ1-4; no definite D call. Germline loops: CDR1 SQVTM, CDR2 ANQGSEA. Trimming pared 7 bases from V and 4 bases from J, leaving 7 bases between. The CDR3 has 11 residues. In nucleotides, the CDR3 is TGCAGCGGGAGAAATAATGAAAAACTGTTTTTT. Translated, it gives CSGRNNEKLFF.

The chain employs TRBV7-8 and TRBJ1-6; TRBD1 might be the D (6 bases). Per germline, CDR1 SGHVS and CDR2 FQNEAQ. V was trimmed by 5 bases and J by 0 bases, leaving 14 bases between them. The CDR3 sequence is 17 residues long. CDR3 sequence (DNA): TGTGCCAGCAGCACCAAGACAGGCAGCTCCTATAATTCACCCCTCCACTTT. This translates into CASSTKTGSSYNSPLHF.

The chain employs TRBV5-4 and TRBJ2-1, with TRBD2 identical over 9 bases. V lost 4 bases, J lost 2 bases, and 13 bases stayed unmatched. Per the germline V gene, CDR1 is SGHNT and CDR2 is YYREEE (reference sequence). The CDR3 is 18 residues long. CDR3 bases: TGTGCCAGCAGCCCCGAGCCGACTAGCGGAATGACCTACAATGAGCAGTTCTTC. As protein: CASSPEPTSGMTYNEQFF.

In its sample, this clone was seen once. CDR3 DNA: TGCGCCAGCAGCCAAGTAATCGGGTTGCCACCCCTCCACTTT. Amino acid sequence: CASSQVIGLPPLHF. The rearrangement joins TRBV4-1 to TRBJ1-6; D is ambiguous. V lost 1 base and J lost 11, with 12 bases in between. The CDR3 has 14 amino acids. Germline lookup yields CDR1 MGHRA and CDR2 YSYEKL.

CDR3 protein: CAWSVTGLPQHF. Here the CDR3 DNA reads TGTGCCTGGAGCGTGACCGGGCTGCCCCAGCATTTT. V is TRBV30 and J is TRBJ1-5; D is undetermined. CDR3 size: 12 residues. V was trimmed by 3 bases and J by 9 bases, leaving 12 bases between them. Germline values: CDR1 GTSNPN, CDR2 SVGIG (reference sequence).